The 27 T cell receptor beta chains below come from one sample, sequenced in a study of T cell changes during pregnancy in multiple sclerosis. Assay used: immunoSEQ multiplex PCR; TCRdb lists only in-frame clones, some missing. Of just under 95,000 clones in the sample, almost 95% were seen once. The sequences come from peripheral blood, collected in the first trimester of pregnancy. The receptors were sampled from a female donor with multiple sclerosis, enrolled in a pregnancy study.

This chain links TRBV7-9 with TRBJ2-7; 9 bases map to TRBD1. CDR3 length: 15 residues. Germline CDR1 SEHNR, CDR2 FQNEAQ (reference sequence). Losses at the gene ends were 5 bases for V and 1 base for J; bases not matched to a gene: 6. The CDR3 sequence: CASSGTGRGSYEQYF. The CDR3 DNA reads as TGTGCCAGCAGCGGGACAGGGCGGGGTTCCTACGAGCAGTACTTC.

The chain has TRBV7-8 and TRBJ1-5; no firm D call. CDR1 is SGHVS and CDR2 is FQNEAQ in the germline V gene. V dropped 1 base and J dropped 3 bases, with 16 bases sitting between them. This CDR3 is built from 17 residues. CDR3 nucleotides: TGTGCCAGCAGCTTAGGTACGTCCCCCAGTTACAATCAGCCCCAGCATTTT. Translation gives CASSLGTSPSYNQPQHF. Based on the CDR3 plus reference TRBV7-8 and TRBJ1-5, the full variable domain is GAGVSQSPRYKVAKRGQDVALRCDPISGHVSLFWYQQALGQGPEFLTYFQNEAQLDKSGLPSDRFFAERPEGSVSTLKIQRTQQEDSAVYLCASSLGTSPSYNQPQHFGDGTRLSIL.

The J gene is TRBJ2-1, the V gene TRBV27, with 10 bases lining up with TRBD2. The CDR3 runs to 15 residues. After removal of 3 bases from V and 8 bases from J, the junction contained 7 bases not matched to a gene. CDR1 and CDR2 from the germline V gene are MNHEY and SMNVEV (reference sequence). In DNA form, the CDR3 reads TGTGCCAGCAGTTTCACGTCTAGCGGGAGTCATGAGCAGTTCTTC. Translation gives CASSFTSSGSHEQFF.

The CDR3 DNA reads TGCAGCGTTGAAGATACGAGGGGGCTCGTTTCAGAGACCCAGTACTTC. Encoded protein: CSVEDTRGLVSETQYF. This chain uses TRBV29-1 with TRBJ2-5; 7 bases match TRBD1. This CDR3 is built from 16 residues. CDR1 is SQVTM and CDR2 is ANQGSEA in the germline V gene. V shed 0 bases, J shed 4 bases, and the junction held 11 bases outside the gene matches. Supplemented by reference TRBV29-1 and TRBJ2-5, the full variable domain reads SAVISQKPSRDICQRGTSLTIQCQVDSQVTMMFWYRQQPGQSLTLIATANQGSEATYESGFVIDKFPISRPNLTFSTLTVSNMSPEDSSIYLCSVEDTRGLVSETQYFGPGTRLLVL.

This chain joins TRBV5-1 and TRBJ2-5; no definite D call. The length of the CDR3 is 11 residues. Germline V gene data show CDR1 as SGHRS and CDR2 as YFSETQ. V was shortened by 2 bases and J by 9 bases, with 8 bases between the two germline ends. The CDR3 sequence: CASSFSSSQYF. Written as DNA, the CDR3 is TGCGCCAGCAGCTTTTCTAGTTCCCAGTACTTC.

The chain links TRBV6-1 to TRBJ1-2, with D possibly being TRBD1 (6 bases). V lost 4 bases and J 4 bases, leaving 16 bases between the germline ends. Germline-derived CDR1 and CDR2 are MNHNS and SASEGT. The CDR3 consists of 15 residues. CDR3 protein: CASSVDRSYFYGYTF. The DNA for the CDR3 is TGTGCCAGCAGTGTCGACAGGTCCTATTTCTATGGCTACACCTTC.

The chain couples TRBV9 to TRBJ2-7; TRBD1 agrees at 9 bases. This CDR3 is built from 15 residues. CDR1 and CDR2 (germline): SGDLS, YYNGEE. The ends lost 4 bases at V and 7 bases at J; junction bases unmatched: 12. The CDR3 spells CASSSNRDRAWEQYF. In nucleotides, the CDR3 is TGTGCCAGCAGCAGCAACCGGGACAGGGCGTGGGAGCAGTACTTC.

J is TRBJ1-4 and V is TRBV18, with D maybe TRBD1 (6 bases). V gave up 5 bases and J gave up 8 bases, with 12 bases separating them. Germline values: CDR1 KGHSH, CDR2 LQKENI. CDR3 length equals 13 residues. The CDR3 region has the DNA TGTGCCAGCTCATTAGGGGGAGAGGAAAAACTGTTTTTT. Its translation is CASSLGGEEKLFF.

The V gene is TRBV7-9, the J gene TRBJ1-1, with 8 bases matching TRBD1. CDR3 size: 13 residues. From germline, CDR1 is SEHNR and CDR2 FQNEAQ (reference sequence). J was trimmed by 8 bases and V by 5 bases; bases with no gene match: 7. This CDR3 is CASSGGTGTEAFF. CDR3 sequence (DNA): TGTGCCAGCAGCGGAGGGACAGGCACCGAAGCTTTCTTT.

This rearrangement joins TRBV25-1 to TRBJ2-1; a possible D gene is TRBD2 (6 bases). Trimming pared 4 bases from V and 5 bases from J, leaving 12 bases between. This CDR3 contains 14 residues. Per the germline V gene, CDR1 is MGHDK and CDR2 is SYGVNS. The CDR3 coding sequence is TGTGCCAGCAGTGCGACTAGTGCGAACAATGAGCAGTTCTTC. This codes for CASSATSANNEQFF.

This clone was found once. This sequence joins TRBV10-3 and TRBJ1-2; 8 bases agree with TRBD1. CDR3 size: 15 residues. V lost 2 bases and J lost 4; bases outside the gene matches: 6. Germline V CDR1 and CDR2: ENHRY, SYGVKD. The CDR3 sequence: CAISEGPTGAYGYTF. The CDR3 nucleotides are TGTGCCATCAGTGAGGGTCCGACAGGGGCCTATGGCTACACCTTC.

The genes are TRBV9 and TRBJ2-3, with D possibly being TRBD1 (6 bases). The CDR3 sequence is 14 residues long. CDR1 is SGDLS and CDR2 is YYNGEE in the germline V gene. V dropped 2 bases and J dropped 6 bases, with 13 bases sitting between them. CDR3: CASSVDRLRDTQYF. In nucleotides, the CDR3 is TGTGCCAGCAGCGTCGACAGGCTGAGGGATACGCAGTATTTT.

This chain connects TRBV10-2 to TRBJ1-4, with TRBD1 identical over 7 bases. CDR1 is WSHSY and CDR2 is SAAADI in the germline V gene. Trimming removed 3 bases from V and 10 bases from J; junction bases left unmatched: 8. The CDR3 sequence is 14 residues long. CDR3 loop: CASSDQTGVRKLFF. The CDR3 region has the DNA TGCGCCAGCAGTGATCAAACAGGGGTTAGAAAACTGTTTTTT.

This clone was counted once. The chain links TRBV6-5 to TRBJ2-3; D remains ambiguous. The CDR3 spans 16 residues. Germline values: CDR1 MNHEY, CDR2 SVGAGI. V shed 0 bases and J shed 6 bases, with 16 bases lying between them. The CDR3 loop reads CASSYSRQPGGDTQYF. The CDR3 region has the DNA TGTGCCAGCAGTTACTCGCGGCAGCCTGGTGGGGATACGCAGTATTTT.

J is TRBJ1-5 and V is TRBV2; no definite D call. V shed 6 bases and J shed 0 bases, with 12 bases lying between them. CDR3 length: 15 residues. Germline loops: CDR1 SNHLY, CDR2 FYNNEI. DNA for the CDR3: TGTGCCAGCAGGAGTGATAGAAATAGCAATCAGCCCCAGCATTTT. Translation gives CASRSDRNSNQPQHF.

V is TRBV2 and J is TRBJ1-2, with a tentative D call TRBD1 (5 bases). Germline V CDR1 and CDR2: SNHLY, FYNNEI. The CDR3 extends over 10 amino acids. Trimming cost V 8 bases and J 7 bases, with 8 bases left between them. CDR3 nucleotides: TGTGCCAGCGGGGGGGGTGGCTACACCTTC. Translated, it gives CASGGGGYTF.

The chain recombines TRBV19 with TRBJ1-1; D uncertain. CDR3 length equals 14 residues. Trimming cost V 5 bases and J 7 bases, with 17 bases left between them. Germline loops: CDR1 LNHDA, CDR2 SQIVND (reference sequence). CDR3 in DNA: TGTGCCAGTAGTCGGTACGGGTCGAATGGTGAAGCTTTCTTT. Its protein is CASSRYGSNGEAFF.

The chain employs TRBV4-2 and TRBJ1-2; 7 bases map to TRBD1. V trimming: 4 bases; J trimming: 4 bases; junction bases outside the gene matches: 15. Germline values: CDR1 LGHNA, CDR2 YNFKEQ. This CDR3 contains 17 residues. The CDR3 loop reads CASSRVIQGDSSYGYTF. The CDR3 nucleotides read TGTGCCAGCAGCCGAGTAATCCAGGGGGACAGCTCCTATGGCTACACCTTC.

This rearrangement joins TRBV28 to TRBJ2-7, with a tentative D call TRBD2 (10 bases). Per the germline V gene, CDR1 is MDHEN and CDR2 is SYDVKM. This CDR3 region has 17 residues. V was trimmed by 5 bases and J by 0 bases, leaving 20 bases between them. The CDR3 DNA follows: TGTGCCAGCAGTGGACAGGGGAGCGGGAGGGTCTCCTACGAGCAGTACTTC. Translated, it gives CASSGQGSGRVSYEQYF.

The chain couples TRBV19 to TRBJ2-6, with unresolved D. This CDR3 spans 14 amino acids. Trimming removed 8 bases from V and 1 base from J, with 9 bases in between. Looked up from germline, CDR1 is LNHDA and CDR2 is SQIVND (reference sequence). CDR3 residues: CASDSVSGANVLTF. CDR3 sequence (DNA): TGTGCCAGTGATAGTGTATCTGGGGCCAACGTCCTGACTTTC. Combining the CDR3 with reference TRBV19 and TRBJ2-6 gives the whole variable domain DGGITQSPKYLFRKEGQNVTLSCEQNLNHDAMYWYRQDPGQGLRLIYYSQIVNDFQKGDIAEGYSVSREKKESFPLTVTSAQKNPTAFYLCASDSVSGANVLTFGAGSRLTVL.

This sequence joins TRBV27 and TRBJ2-7; 9 bases align to TRBD2. The germline CDR1 and CDR2 sequences are MNHEY and SMNVEV (reference sequence). This CDR3 is built from 14 residues. V lost 4 bases and J lost 4; bases outside the gene matches: 5. The CDR3 coding sequence is TGTGCCAGCAGTTCCGGGACTAGCCTTTACGAGCAGTACTTC. Its protein is CASSSGTSLYEQYF.

The V gene is TRBV5-1, the J gene TRBJ1-2; maybe TRBD1 (6 bases). Trimming pared 3 bases from V and 7 bases from J, leaving 19 bases between. The CDR3 runs to 15 residues. Germline CDR1 is SGHRS and CDR2 is YFSETQ. CDR3 DNA sequence: TGCGCCAGCAGCTGGGGGACAAGAGATAATAGTGGCTACACCTTC. The encoded protein is CASSWGTRDNSGYTF.

V and J are TRBV6-1 and TRBJ2-1; the D gene is possibly TRBD2 (6 bases). This CDR3 has 14 residues. V gave up 5 bases and J gave up 4 bases, with 12 bases separating them. Germline CDR1 MNHNS, CDR2 SASEGT. CDR3 sequence reads: CASSRLDYYNEQFF. In DNA form, the CDR3 reads TGTGCCAGCAGTAGACTAGATTATTACAATGAGCAGTTCTTC.

The chain links TRBV27 to TRBJ1-2; 7 bases match TRBD1. The CDR3 is 14 amino acids. The germline V gene has CDR1 MNHEY and CDR2 SMNVEV (reference sequence). Unmatched junction bases numbered 5, after V lost 5 bases and J lost 2 bases. The CDR3 DNA reads as TGTGCCAGCAGTCCCCCAGGGGGAAACTATGGCTACACCTTC. Its protein product is CASSPPGGNYGYTF.

The chain employs TRBV2 and TRBJ2-7, with 13 positions matching TRBD2. Germline V lookup: CDR1 SNHLY, CDR2 FYNNEI. This CDR3 spans 15 amino acids. The V and J ends lost 7 bases and 6 bases, in that order; junction bases with no gene match: 9. The CDR3 DNA sequence: TGTGCCAGCACTTCACTAGCGGGAGGGCCTGGCGAGCAGTACTTC. Encoded protein: CASTSLAGGPGEQYF. Full variable domain (remainder filled in from reference TRBV2 and TRBJ2-7): EPEVTQTPSHQVTQMGQEVILRCVPISNHLYFYWYRQILGQKVEFLVSFYNNEISEKSEIFDDQFSVERPDGSNFTLKIRSTKLEDSAMYFCASTSLAGGPGEQYFGPGTRLTVT.

The chain has TRBV5-4 and TRBJ2-6, with D perhaps TRBD2 (6 bases). CDR1 SGHNT and CDR2 YYREEE come from the germline V gene (reference sequence). The CDR3 sequence is 14 residues long. Trimming removed 4 bases at V and 2 bases at J, with 7 bases between. For the CDR3, the DNA is TGTGCCAGCAGCGGAGGGCCTGGGGCCAACGTCCTGACTTTC. Its translation is CASSGGPGANVLTF.

The chain joins TRBV27 to TRBJ2-1; the D gene is possibly TRBD2 (6 bases). Germline CDR1 reads MNHEY; CDR2 reads SMNVEV (reference sequence). This CDR3 is built from 15 residues. Trimming took 5 bases from V and 6 from J, leaving 17 bases between them. CDR3 region: CASSAHLDYRNEQFF. CDR3 nucleotides: TGTGCCAGCAGTGCTCACTTGGACTACCGCAATGAGCAGTTCTTC.